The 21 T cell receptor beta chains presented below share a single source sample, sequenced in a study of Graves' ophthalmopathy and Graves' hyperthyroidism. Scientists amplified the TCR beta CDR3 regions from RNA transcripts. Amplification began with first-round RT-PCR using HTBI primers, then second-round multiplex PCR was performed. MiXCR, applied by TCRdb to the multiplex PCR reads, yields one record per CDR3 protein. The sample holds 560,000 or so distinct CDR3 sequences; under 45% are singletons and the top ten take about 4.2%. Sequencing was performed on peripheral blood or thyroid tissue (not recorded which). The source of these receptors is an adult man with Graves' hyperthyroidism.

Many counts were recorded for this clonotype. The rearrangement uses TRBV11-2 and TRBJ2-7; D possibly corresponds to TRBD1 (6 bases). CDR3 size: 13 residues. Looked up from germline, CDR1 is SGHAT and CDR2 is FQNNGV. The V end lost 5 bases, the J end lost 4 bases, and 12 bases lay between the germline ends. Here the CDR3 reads CASSHHREYEQYF. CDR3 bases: TGTGCCAGCAGCCACCACAGGGAATACGAGCAGTACTTC.

In DNA, the CDR3 is TGTGCCAGCAGCTTAGGCGAGGGGGTCTACGAGCAGTACTTC. Protein product: CASSLGEGVYEQYF. The V gene is TRBV7-3, the J gene TRBJ2-7; a weak D match, TRBD1 (6 bases). Germline values: CDR1 SGHTA, CDR2 FQGTGA. CDR3 length: 14 amino acids. V lost 2 bases and J lost 3, with 11 bases in between.

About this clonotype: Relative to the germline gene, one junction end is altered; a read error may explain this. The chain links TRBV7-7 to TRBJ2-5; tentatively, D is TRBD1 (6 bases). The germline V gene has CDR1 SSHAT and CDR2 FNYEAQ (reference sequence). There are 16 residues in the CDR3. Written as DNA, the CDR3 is TGTGCTAGCAGCAACCTCGACCCAGGGGCCCAAGAGACCCAGTACTTC. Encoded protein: CASSNLDPGAQETQYF.

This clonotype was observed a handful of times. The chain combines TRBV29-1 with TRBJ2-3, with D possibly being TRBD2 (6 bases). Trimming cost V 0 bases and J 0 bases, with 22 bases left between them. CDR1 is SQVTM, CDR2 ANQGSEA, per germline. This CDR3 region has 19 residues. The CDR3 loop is CSVEDPGTGTLPSTDTQYF. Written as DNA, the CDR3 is TGCAGCGTTGAAGACCCCGGGACTGGAACCCTCCCTAGCACAGATACGCAGTATTTT.

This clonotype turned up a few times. CDR3 coding DNA: TGTGCCAGCAGAGGGGAGCTGTTTTTT. It codes for CASRGELFF. The rearrangement links TRBV2 to TRBJ2-2, with no clear D. V was trimmed by 6 bases and J by 8 bases, leaving 1 base between them. The CDR3 runs 9 residues. The germline V gene encodes CDR1 SNHLY and CDR2 FYNNEI.

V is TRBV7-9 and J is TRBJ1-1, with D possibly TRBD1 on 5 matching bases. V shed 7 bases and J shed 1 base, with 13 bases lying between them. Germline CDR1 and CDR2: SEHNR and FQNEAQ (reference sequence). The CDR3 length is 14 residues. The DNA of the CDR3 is TGTGCCAGCAACTTTGGCACAGGGAACACTGAAGCTTTCTTT. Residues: CASNFGTGNTEAFF. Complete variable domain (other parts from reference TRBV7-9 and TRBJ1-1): DTGVSQNPRHKITKRGQNVTFRCDPISEHNRLYWYRQTLGQGPEFLTYFQNEAQLEKSRLLSDRFSAERPKGSFSTLEIQRTEQGDSAMYLCASNFGTGNTEAFFGQGTRLTVV.

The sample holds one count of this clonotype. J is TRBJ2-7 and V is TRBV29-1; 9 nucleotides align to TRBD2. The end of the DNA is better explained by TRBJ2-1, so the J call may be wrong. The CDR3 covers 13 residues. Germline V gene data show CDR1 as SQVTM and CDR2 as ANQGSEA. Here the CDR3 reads CSATSGERNEQFF. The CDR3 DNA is TGCAGCGCGACTAGCGGCGAACGTAATGAGCAGTTCTTC.

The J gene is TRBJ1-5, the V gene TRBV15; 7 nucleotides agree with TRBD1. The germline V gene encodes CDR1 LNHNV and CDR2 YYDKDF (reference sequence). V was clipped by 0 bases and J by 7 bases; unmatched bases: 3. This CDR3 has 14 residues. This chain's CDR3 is CATSRETGTQPQHF. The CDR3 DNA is TGTGCCACCAGCAGAGAGACAGGGACGCAGCCCCAGCATTTT.

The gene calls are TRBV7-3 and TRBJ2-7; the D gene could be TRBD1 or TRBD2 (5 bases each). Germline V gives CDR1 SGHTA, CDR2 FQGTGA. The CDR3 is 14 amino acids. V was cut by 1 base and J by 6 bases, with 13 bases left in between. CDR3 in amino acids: CASSLMAGRGEQYF. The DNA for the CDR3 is TGTGCCAGCAGCTTAATGGCAGGGAGAGGCGAGCAGTACTTC.

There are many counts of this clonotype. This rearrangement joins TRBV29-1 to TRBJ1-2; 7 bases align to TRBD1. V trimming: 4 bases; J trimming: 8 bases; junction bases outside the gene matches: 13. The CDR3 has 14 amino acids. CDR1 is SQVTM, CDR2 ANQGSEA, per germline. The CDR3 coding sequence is TGCAGCGTTGGTGACAGGGCCGTAGGCGGAGGCTACACCTTC. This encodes CSVGDRAVGGGYTF.

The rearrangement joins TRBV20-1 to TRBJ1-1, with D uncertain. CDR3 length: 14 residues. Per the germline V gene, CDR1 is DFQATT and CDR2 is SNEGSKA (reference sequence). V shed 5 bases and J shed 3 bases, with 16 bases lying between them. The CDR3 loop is CSAATTDGYTEAFF. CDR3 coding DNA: TGCAGTGCTGCCACCACAGACGGCTACACTGAAGCTTTCTTT.

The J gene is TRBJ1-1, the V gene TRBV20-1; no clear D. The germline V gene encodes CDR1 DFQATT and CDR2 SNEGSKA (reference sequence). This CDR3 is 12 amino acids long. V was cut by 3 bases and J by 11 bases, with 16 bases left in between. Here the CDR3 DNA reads TGCAGTGCTAGTGACGTGGCGGAGTGGGCTTTCTTT. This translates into CSASDVAEWAFF.

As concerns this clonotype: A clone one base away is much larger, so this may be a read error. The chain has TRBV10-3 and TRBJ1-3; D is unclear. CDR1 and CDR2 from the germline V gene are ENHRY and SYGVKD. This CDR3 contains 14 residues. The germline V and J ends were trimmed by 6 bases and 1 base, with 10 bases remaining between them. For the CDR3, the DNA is TGTGCCATCAGCATGGTCCCGTCTGGAAACACCATATATTTT. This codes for CAISMVPSGNTIYF.

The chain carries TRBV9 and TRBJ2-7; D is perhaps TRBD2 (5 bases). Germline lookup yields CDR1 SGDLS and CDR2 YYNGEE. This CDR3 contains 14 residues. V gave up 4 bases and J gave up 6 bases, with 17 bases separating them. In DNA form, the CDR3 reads TGTGCCAGCAGCCAAGATACGGGGTCCGGCGAGCAGTACTTC. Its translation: CASSQDTGSGEQYF.

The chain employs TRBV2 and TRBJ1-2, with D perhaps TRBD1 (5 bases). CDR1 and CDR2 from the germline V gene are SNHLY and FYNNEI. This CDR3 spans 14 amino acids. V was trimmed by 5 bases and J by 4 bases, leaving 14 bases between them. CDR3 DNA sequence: TGTGCCAGCAGTTTAGCCGGGACCCTCTATGGCTACACCTTC. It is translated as CASSLAGTLYGYTF.

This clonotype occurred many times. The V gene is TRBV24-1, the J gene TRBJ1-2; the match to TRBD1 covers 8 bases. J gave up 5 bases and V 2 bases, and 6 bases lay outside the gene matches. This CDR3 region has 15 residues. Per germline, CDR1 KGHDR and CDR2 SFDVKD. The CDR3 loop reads CATSDYRGSTYGYTF. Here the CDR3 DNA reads TGTGCCACCAGTGATTACAGGGGGTCGACGTATGGCTACACCTTC.

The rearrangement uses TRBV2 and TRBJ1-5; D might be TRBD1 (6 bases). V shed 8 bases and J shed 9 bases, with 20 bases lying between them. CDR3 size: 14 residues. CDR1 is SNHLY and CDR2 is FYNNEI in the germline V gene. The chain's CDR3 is CASEPTGWLWPQHF. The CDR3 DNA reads TGTGCCAGCGAGCCAACAGGGTGGCTATGGCCCCAGCATTTT.

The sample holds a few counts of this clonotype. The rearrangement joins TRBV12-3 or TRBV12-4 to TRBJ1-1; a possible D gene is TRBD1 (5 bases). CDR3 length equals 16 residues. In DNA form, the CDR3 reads TGTGCTAGTGGTTTTGAAGCAGGGATCTCGAACACTGAAGCTTTCTTT. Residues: CASGFEAGISNTEAFF.

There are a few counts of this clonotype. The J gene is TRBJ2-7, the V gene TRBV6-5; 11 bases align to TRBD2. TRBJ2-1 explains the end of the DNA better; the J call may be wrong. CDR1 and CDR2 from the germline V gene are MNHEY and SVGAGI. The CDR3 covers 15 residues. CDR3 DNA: TGTGCCAGCAGTTTCGGGACTAGCGGACCGAGTGAGCAGTTCTTC. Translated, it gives CASSFGTSGPSEQFF.

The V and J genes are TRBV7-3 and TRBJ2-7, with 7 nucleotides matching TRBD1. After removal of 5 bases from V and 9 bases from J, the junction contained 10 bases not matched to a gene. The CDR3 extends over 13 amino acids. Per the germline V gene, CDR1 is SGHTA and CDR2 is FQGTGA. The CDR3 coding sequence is TGTGCCAGCAGCCAAAACAGGGGCGAAGGGCAGTACTTC. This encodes CASSQNRGEGQYF.

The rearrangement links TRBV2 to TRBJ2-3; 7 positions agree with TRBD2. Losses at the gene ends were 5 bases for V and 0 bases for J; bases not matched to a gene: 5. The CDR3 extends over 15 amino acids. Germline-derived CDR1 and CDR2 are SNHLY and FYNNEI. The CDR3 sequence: CASSSGTTSTDTQYF. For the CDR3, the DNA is TGTGCCAGCAGTAGTGGGACTACTAGCACAGATACGCAGTATTTT. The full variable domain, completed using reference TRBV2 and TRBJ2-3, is EPEVTQTPSHQVTQMGQEVILRCVPISNHLYFYWYRQILGQKVEFLVSFYNNEISEKSEIFDDQFSVERPDGSNFTLKIRSTKLEDSAMYFCASSSGTTSTDTQYFGPGTRLTVL.